This T cell receptor (beta chain) originates from a study of PD-1 blockade in classical Hodgkin lymphoma. Findings and limits, study-wide: Newly diagnosed patients were said to have less baseline TCR diversity than healthy donors did.

Time point in this sample: cycle 4 day 1 (C4D1), after 6 weeks of nivolumab. Brentuximab vedotin exposure varied among the patients, all of whom had relapsed after autologous stem cell transplantation. CDR1 is SGHNT, CDR2 YENEEA, per germline. V was shortened by 2 bases and J by 0 bases, with 7 bases between the two germline ends. The CDR3 runs to 14 residues. Concerning this clone: Its antigen is as yet unknown.

Profiling relied on immunoSEQ multiplex PCR, and the TCRdb table lists in-frame clones only, not all of them. The sample consists of under 80,000 clones, nearly 90% of them appearing once. V gene TRBV11-3 combines with J gene TRBJ1-1; D ambiguous. The TCR was taken from a human donor with classical Hodgkin lymphoma. The sequencing here drew on peripheral blood mononuclear cells (PBMCs), taken before the fourth cycle of nivolumab. The CDR3 nucleotides are TGTGCCAGCAGCTTATCCAACTTGAACACTGAAGCTTTCTTT. Protein product: CASSLSNLNTEAFF.